The clone carrying this T cell receptor (beta chain) has more than one count but fewer than ten. Its cognate antigen is unknown. This sample is part of a study of T cells after posttransplantation cyclophosphamide. Study observations and caveats: Tissue-infiltrating T cells from skin or gut overlapped little with blood T cells.

This table comes from immunoSEQ multiplex PCR, and its TCRdb copy is limited to in-frame clones, with some not included. There are tens of thousands of clones in the sample; around 91% occur only once, and less than 3.5% lies in the top ten. Trimming pared 3 bases from V and 3 bases from J, leaving 15 bases between. The CDR3 has 15 residues. Germline CDR1 reads SGDLS; CDR2 reads YYNGEE. The clonotype originates from a woman in her forties or fifties in good health and a related stem cell transplant donor. The sequenced sample was PBMCs. V is TRBV9 and J is TRBJ1-2, with D maybe TRBD1 (6 bases). The chain's CDR3 is CASSDSDSAHYGYTF. Here the CDR3 DNA reads TGTGCCAGCAGCGACTCGGACAGTGCTCACTATGGCTACACCTTC. Full variable domain (rest looked up from reference TRBV9 and TRBJ1-2): DSGVTQTPKHLITATGQRVTLRCSPRSGDLSVYWYQQSLDQGLQFLIQYYNGEERAKGNILERFSAQQFPDLHSELNLSSLELGDSALYFCASSDSDSAHYGYTFGSGTRLTVV.